Shown below are 27 T cell receptor beta chains from a single sample sequenced in a study of shared clonotypes between healthy human individuals. Using immunoSEQ multiplex PCR, the repertoire was profiled, and TCRdb retains in-frame clones only, with some absent. The sample has around 1.1 million clones; about 72% are singletons. The source material was memory CD4+ T cells from PBMCs. This sample's subset: CD45RA-negative fraction. All receptors derive from a young man in good health. Some clones in this sample may be carry-over from other donors' samples.

This chain uses TRBV5-1 with TRBJ2-1; 15 positions agree with TRBD2. This CDR3 is 15 amino acids long. Germline CDR1 and CDR2: SGHRS and YFSETQ. The V and J ends lost 2 bases and 8 bases, in that order; junction bases with no gene match: 2. CDR3 sequence: CASSFGLAGGDEQFF. The CDR3 DNA reads TGCGCCAGCAGCTTTGGACTAGCGGGAGGGGATGAGCAGTTCTTC.

This clone was found a few times. The gene calls are TRBV30 and TRBJ1-1, with D possibly being TRBD1 (5 bases). This CDR3 has 13 residues. Trimming cost V 0 bases and J 4 bases, with 9 bases left between them. Germline CDR1 and CDR2: GTSNPN and SVGIG (reference sequence). The CDR3 spells CAWSVGGSTEAFF. In DNA form, the CDR3 reads TGTGCCTGGAGTGTTGGGGGGAGCACTGAAGCTTTCTTT.

As for this clone: The sample carries other DNA sequences with the same CDR3. The chain joins TRBV27 to TRBJ1-4; 8 bases line up with TRBD1. The length of the CDR3 is 14 residues. CDR1 is MNHEY, CDR2 SMNVEV, per germline (reference sequence). The trim removed 4 bases at V and 6 bases at J, leaving 4 bases unmatched. The CDR3 protein is CASSSTGEDEKLFF. CDR3 DNA sequence: TGTGCCAGCAGTTCGACAGGGGAGGATGAAAAACTGTTTTTT.

This sequence joins TRBV5-6 and TRBJ2-7; 7 nucleotides line up with TRBD1. The CDR3 extends over 15 amino acids. V trimming: 2 bases; J trimming: 1 base; junction bases outside the gene matches: 6. Germline CDR1 reads SGHDT; CDR2 reads YYEEEE. CDR3 nucleotide sequence: TGTGCCAGCAGCTTTCTGGACAGGCCTTCCTACGAGCAGTACTTC. It encodes CASSFLDRPSYEQYF.

V usage is TRBV9 and J usage is TRBJ2-6, with D perhaps matching TRBD1 (6 bases). Germline V gene data show CDR1 as SGDLS and CDR2 as YYNGEE. This CDR3 comprises 16 residues. V was cut by 8 bases and J by 4 bases, with 19 bases left in between. The CDR3 reads CASFRGFSSGANVLTF. Here the CDR3 DNA reads TGTGCCAGTTTTAGGGGGTTCAGTTCCGGGGCCAACGTCCTGACTTTC.

The rearrangement joins TRBV2 to TRBJ2-3; no definite D call. The DNA matches TRBJ1-5 better at its end, which makes the J call doubtful. The germline gives CDR1 SNHLY, CDR2 FYNNEI. The CDR3 covers 15 residues. In nucleotides, the CDR3 is TGTGCCAGCCGCGAGCGGGAGGCAACCACAGATACGCAGCATTTT. This codes for CASREREATTDTQHF.

The chain uses TRBV7-9 and TRBJ2-1; 12 positions agree with TRBD2. The trim removed 4 bases at V and 9 bases at J, leaving 7 bases unmatched. Germline-derived CDR1 and CDR2 are SEHNR and FQNEAQ (reference sequence). This CDR3 region has 15 residues. CDR3: CASSSTSGRRVEQFF. DNA for the CDR3: TGTGCCAGCAGCTCGACTAGCGGGAGAAGGGTTGAGCAGTTCTTC.

This clone was found once. The chain uses TRBV5-1 and TRBJ1-5, with no clear D. This CDR3 spans 13 amino acids. The germline gives CDR1 SGHRS, CDR2 YFSETQ. Trimming cost V 7 bases and J 3 bases, with 11 bases left between them. CDR3 amino acids: CASPWVTNQPQHF. The CDR3 DNA reads as TGCGCCAGCCCATGGGTCACCAATCAGCCCCAGCATTTT.

This chain connects TRBV11-3 to TRBJ2-1; 8 positions agree with TRBD2. CDR1 is SGHNT and CDR2 is YENEEA in the germline V gene. The CDR3 sequence is 15 residues long. V lost 1 base to trimming and J lost 5 bases; unmatched junction nucleotides: 4. This CDR3 reads CASSLVGGGNNEQFF. CDR3 DNA sequence: TGTGCCAGCAGCTTAGTTGGCGGGGGGAACAATGAGCAGTTCTTC.

V gene TRBV4-3 combines with J gene TRBJ2-1, with TRBD2 matching over 10 bases. This CDR3 spans 16 amino acids. V shed 2 bases, J shed 5 bases, and the junction held 6 bases outside the gene matches. Germline lookup yields CDR1 LGHNA and CDR2 YSLEER. CDR3 sequence reads: CASSQRTSGVNNEQFF. In DNA, the CDR3 is TGCGCCAGCAGCCAAAGGACTAGCGGAGTCAACAATGAGCAGTTCTTC.

V gene TRBV7-2 combines with J gene TRBJ1-3; D unclear. V gave up 2 bases and J gave up 5 bases, with 16 bases separating them. Germline loops: CDR1 SGHTA, CDR2 FQGNSA. The CDR3 is 16 amino acids. For the CDR3, the DNA is TGTGCCAGCAGCTTATCTTCAGGTCGCGCAAGAAACACCATATATTTT. Its protein product is CASSLSSGRARNTIYF.

In nucleotides, the CDR3 is TGTGCCAGCAGCGTAACCAGTGGGACTAGCGGGAGGCCTCCCTCTCGGTATTTT. Protein sequence: CASSVTSGTSGRPPSRYF. This rearrangement joins TRBV9 to TRBJ2-3, with 15 nucleotides matching TRBD2. The V and J ends lost 1 base and 14 bases, in that order; junction bases with no gene match: 17. Germline-derived CDR1 and CDR2 are SGDLS and YYNGEE. The CDR3 runs 18 residues.

V is TRBV9 and J is TRBJ1-1, with D possibly TRBD1 on 5 matching bases. The CDR3 has 14 amino acids. V was trimmed by 3 bases and J by 11 bases, leaving 20 bases between them. Germline CDR1 is SGDLS and CDR2 is YYNGEE. This CDR3 is CASSDRDADIPAFF. For the CDR3, the DNA is TGTGCCAGCAGCGACCGGGACGCAGATATTCCGGCTTTCTTT.

The CDR3: CASSLMASPREKLFF. In nucleotides, the CDR3 is TGTGCCAGCAGCTTAATGGCCAGTCCAAGGGAAAAACTGTTTTTT. The rearrangement links TRBV7-2 to TRBJ1-4; D remains ambiguous. This CDR3 spans 15 amino acids. V gave up 2 bases and J gave up 8 bases, with 15 bases separating them. Germline CDR1 and CDR2: SGHTA and FQGNSA.

The chain recombines TRBV7-3 with TRBJ2-3; D might be TRBD1 (6 bases). CDR3 length equals 15 residues. V was pared by 1 base and J by 3 bases, with 11 bases between. The germline V gene encodes CDR1 SGHTA and CDR2 FQGTGA. Written as DNA, the CDR3 is TGTGCCAGCAGCTTAATGTCCCAGGGGACAGATACGCAGTATTTT. Encoded protein: CASSLMSQGTDTQYF.

This chain uses TRBV5-1 with TRBJ2-7; no clear D gene. This CDR3 contains 13 residues. The V and J ends lost 4 bases and 6 bases respectively, with 14 bases between them. Germline V gene sequence: CDR1 SGHRS, CDR2 YFSETQ. CDR3 DNA: TGCGCCAGCAGCATCGACGGGTTTCCCGAGCAGTACTTC. Its translation: CASSIDGFPEQYF.

The chain recombines TRBV15 with TRBJ2-7; D uncertain. The CDR3 extends over 12 amino acids. With 0 bases removed from V and 9 bases from J, the gap between germline ends came to 9 bases. The germline CDR1 and CDR2 sequences are LNHNV and YYDKDF (reference sequence). In DNA form, the CDR3 reads TGTGCCACCAGCAGAGATAATTCTGGGCAGTACTTC. It is translated as CATSRDNSGQYF.

In its sample, this clone was seen a few times. The chain couples TRBV11-3 to TRBJ2-7; D ambiguous. The length of the CDR3 is 14 residues. Germline CDR1 is SGHNT and CDR2 is YENEEA. The germline V and J ends were trimmed by 5 bases and 0 bases, with 11 bases remaining between them. Here the CDR3 reads CASSVGGLSYEQYF. Written as DNA, the CDR3 is TGTGCCAGCAGCGTCGGTGGCCTCTCCTACGAGCAGTACTTC. Full variable domain (missing parts from reference TRBV11-3 and TRBJ2-7): EAGVVQSPRYKIIEKKQPVAFWCNPISGHNTLYWYLQNLGQGPELLIRYENEEAVDDSQLPKDRFSAERLKGVDSTLKIQPAELGDSAVYLCASSVGGLSYEQYFGPGTRLTVT.

The chain links TRBV29-1 to TRBJ2-1, with a possible D match to TRBD1 (7 bases). From germline, CDR1 is SQVTM and CDR2 ANQGSEA. This CDR3 comprises 12 residues. With 6 bases removed from V and 8 bases from J, the gap between germline ends came to 14 bases. CDR3 coding DNA: TGCAGCGTCAACAGGGGAGGCGATGAGCAGTTCTTC. This codes for CSVNRGGDEQFF.

The chain recombines TRBV7-9 with TRBJ2-1, with 7 bases matching TRBD2. With V trimmed by 5 bases and J by 5 bases, 15 bases remained unmatched. The CDR3 runs to 17 residues. The germline gives CDR1 SEHNR, CDR2 FQNEAQ (reference sequence). CDR3 sequence: CASSPEGYLAVNNEQFF. CDR3 DNA: TGTGCCAGCAGCCCCGAGGGGTACCTAGCGGTTAACAATGAGCAGTTCTTC.

At least ten counts were recorded for this clone. The V and J genes are TRBV28 and TRBJ1-2, with 7 bases aligning to TRBD1. The V gene end was trimmed by 3 bases and the J gene end by 5 bases; junction bases not matched to a gene: 6. CDR3 length equals 14 residues. CDR1 is MDHEN and CDR2 is SYDVKM in the germline V gene. The DNA of the CDR3 is TGTGCCAGCAGTTTCCGGGACAGCCCTTATGGCTACACCTTC. This encodes CASSFRDSPYGYTF.

The J gene is TRBJ2-3, the V gene TRBV6-1; 8 bases agree with TRBD1. The V gene's germline CDR1 is MNHNS and CDR2 SASEGT. The trim removed 6 bases at V and 2 bases at J, leaving 7 bases unmatched. The CDR3 covers 15 residues. CDR3 sequence: CASRPQGAYTDTQYF. The DNA of the CDR3 is TGTGCCAGCAGGCCCCAGGGGGCTTACACAGATACGCAGTATTTT.

The CDR3 DNA reads TGTGCCACCGCAGGGTTGGGAGCTCAGCCCCAGCATTTT. This translates into CATAGLGAQPQHF. This chain uses TRBV27 with TRBJ1-5; perhaps TRBD1 as D (5 bases). CDR1 is MNHEY and CDR2 is SMNVEV in the germline V gene (reference sequence). The CDR3 consists of 13 residues. Between the trimmed V and J ends, which lost 10 bases and 6 bases, there was a span of 16 bases.

Notes on this clone: The sample has other DNA sequences that encode this CDR3 too. The CDR3 loop reads CASRDSSYEQYF. The CDR3 DNA sequence: TGTGCCAGCCGGGACTCTTCCTACGAGCAGTACTTC. The chain combines TRBV6-1 with TRBJ2-7; maybe TRBD2 (6 bases). Germline V CDR1 and CDR2: MNHNS, SASEGT. This CDR3 has 12 residues. The V end lost 8 bases, the J end lost 1 base, and 9 bases lay between the germline ends.

This chain joins TRBV10-3 and TRBJ2-5, with D possibly TRBD1 on 6 matching bases. The CDR3 consists of 14 residues. Germline V CDR1 and CDR2: ENHRY, SYGVKD. V was clipped by 2 bases and J by 4 bases, with 11 bases between them. In nucleotides, the CDR3 is TGTGCCATCAGTGAGGCTAGCAGGGGAGAGACCCAGTACTTC. Its protein product is CAISEASRGETQYF.

The rearrangement joins TRBV28 to TRBJ1-2; a possible D gene is TRBD1 (5 bases). The germline V gene encodes CDR1 MDHEN and CDR2 SYDVKM. The length of the CDR3 is 12 residues. Trimming cost V 11 bases and J 5 bases, with 15 bases left between them. The CDR3 reads CAEGGGSYGYTF. The DNA for the CDR3 is TGTGCCGAAGGTGGGGGTAGTTATGGCTACACCTTC.

CDR3 nucleotide sequence: TGTGCCAGCAGTCCCCCGGGGCAAAGGGGTTACAATGAGCAGTTCTTC. Amino acids: CASSPPGQRGYNEQFF. The chain employs TRBV28 and TRBJ2-1; D is tentatively TRBD1 or TRBD2 (5 bases each). Germline CDR1 reads MDHEN; CDR2 reads SYDVKM. V gave up 5 bases and J gave up 4 bases, with 18 bases separating them. This CDR3 comprises 16 residues.